These T cell receptor beta chains were read from a single sample in a study of cytomegalovirus exposure and HLA in healthy donors. The protocol was immunoSEQ multiplex PCR, while the TCRdb copy is restricted to in-frame clones and leaves out a portion. This table holds around 180,000 clones, approximately 79% found once. The specimen was PBMCs. These receptors were obtained from a woman between 40 and 50 years old in good health and CMV-seronegative. CDR3s include the opening cysteine and the closing phenylalanine or tryptophan. Each record gives: J gene, D gene, clone size, V gene, CDR3 protein, CDR3 DNA. D genes are given only for firm matches. Rows give clone size only sometimes, using once, few, many, or a class for an expanded clone.

TRBJ1-5 | TRBD1 | - | TRBV19 | CASSTPGQLQNQPQHF | TGTGCCAGTAGTACTCCGGGACAGCTTCAAAATCAGCCCCAGCATTTT
TRBJ1-1 | TRBD1 | - | TRBV19 | CASSRGFGDRGGANTEAFF | TGTGCCAGTAGTAGGGGTTTCGGGGACAGGGGTGGTGCGAACACTGAAGCTTTCTTT
TRBJ2-7 | TRBD2 | - | TRBV4-3 | CASSQGTRAYEQYF | TGCGCCAGCAGCCAGGGGACTAGAGCCTACGAGCAGTACTTC
TRBJ1-2 | TRBD1 | - | TRBV9 | CASSPEGQGLYGYTF | TGTGCCAGCAGCCCCGAGGGACAGGGACTTTATGGCTACACCTTC
TRBJ1-2 | - | - | TRBV5-4 | CASSSDYGYTF | TGTGCCAGCAGCTCGGACTATGGCTACACCTTC
TRBJ2-3 | TRBD2 | once | TRBV10-3 | CAISDRLAGGPTDTQYF | TGTGCCATCAGTGATCGACTAGCGGGGGGGCCCACAGATACGCAGTATTTT
TRBJ2-3 | - | - | TRBV13 | CASSPRVDAQYF | TGTGCCAGCAGCCCCCGGGTGGATGCGCAGTATTTT
TRBJ1-2 | TRBD1 | - | TRBV29-1 | CSGGRTGEGRADGYTF | TGCAGCGGTGGGAGGACAGGGGAAGGGAGGGCCGATGGCTACACCTTC
TRBJ1-1 | - | few | TRBV2 | CASSKGRQWVNTEAFF | TGTGCCAGCAGTAAAGGTCGACAGTGGGTGAACACTGAAGCTTTCTTT
TRBJ2-2 | TRBD2 | - | TRBV7-9 | CASSHPPGLAGVSGELFF | TGTGCCAGCAGCCACCCCCCGGGACTAGCGGGAGTTTCCGGGGAGCTGTTTTTT
TRBJ1-2 | TRBD1 | - | TRBV29-1 | CSASLGGTANYGYTF | TGCAGCGCCTCACTTGGGGGGACAGCCAACTATGGCTACACCTTC
TRBJ1-3 | TRBD1 | - | TRBV5-1 | CASSLGTGGNTIYF | TGCGCCAGCAGCTTGGGGACAGGGGGAAACACCATATATTTT
TRBJ1-2 | - | - | TRBV7-9 | CASSLPAATGSHYGYTF | TGTGCCAGCAGCTTACCGGCGGCTACAGGGTCCCACTATGGCTACACCTTC
TRBJ2-1 | TRBD2 | - | TRBV7-8 | CASSLRELAGISYNEQFF | TGTGCCAGCAGCTTAAGGGAACTAGCGGGGATCTCCTACAATGAGCAGTTCTTC
TRBJ1-4 | TRBD1 | - | TRBV6-1 | CASRKTGAGEKLFF | TGTGCCAGCAGAAAGACAGGGGCGGGCGAAAAACTGTTTTTT
TRBJ2-7 | - | few | TRBV6-5 | CASKRQSAYEQYF | TGTGCCAGCAAGCGACAGAGTGCCTACGAGCAGTACTTC
TRBJ2-5 | TRBD1 | - | TRBV29-1 | CSAPGGVQETQYF | TGCAGCGCCCCAGGGGGAGTCCAAGAGACCCAGTACTTC
TRBJ2-3 | - | - | TRBV6-4 | CASSGQSTDTQYF | TGTGCCAGCAGTGGGCAGAGCACAGATACGCAGTATTTT
TRBJ2-7 | TRBD2 | - | TRBV28 | CASSPAGTRAYEQYF | TGTGCCAGCAGTCCCGCGGGGACTAGGGCCTACGAGCAGTACTTC
TRBJ2-1 | TRBD2 | - | TRBV4-2 | CASSHVGLAGGGNEQFF | TGTGCCAGCAGCCATGTTGGACTAGCGGGAGGTGGAAATGAGCAGTTCTTC
TRBJ2-5 | - | - | TRBV4-1 | CASSHSGQPYQETQYF | TGCGCCAGCAGCCACTCAGGACAGCCGTACCAAGAGACCCAGTACTTC
TRBJ2-7 | - | - | TRBV5-1 | CASSSRQDYEQYF | TGCGCCAGCAGCTCCCGACAAGACTACGAGCAGTACTTC
TRBJ1-2 | - | - | TRBV30 | CAWSVHARNYGYTF | TGTGCCTGGAGTGTACATGCCAGAAACTATGGCTACACCTTC
TRBJ1-2 | - | - | TRBV9 | CASSINTNYGYTF | TGTGCCAGCAGCATCAACACTAACTATGGCTACACCTTC
TRBJ2-5 | - | - | TRBV11-2 | CASSTGTRWGETQYF | TGTGCCAGCAGCACCGGGACTCGCTGGGGAGAGACCCAGTACTTC
TRBJ1-1 | - | few | TRBV7-2 | CASSFHYEAFF | TGTGCCAGCAGCTTCCACTATGAAGCTTTCTTT
TRBJ1-5 | TRBD1 | - | TRBV5-1 | CASSSGGGRNQPQHF | TGCGCCAGCAGCTCAGGGGGCGGACGCAATCAGCCCCAGCATTTT
TRBJ1-6 | TRBD1 | few | TRBV6-1 | CASNRGQGNSPLHF | TGTGCCAGCAACAGAGGACAGGGAAATTCACCCCTCCACTTT
TRBJ2-7 | TRBD1 | - | TRBV5-1 | CASREWTGPYEQYF | TGCGCCAGCAGGGAATGGACAGGCCCCTACGAGCAGTACTTC
TRBJ2-2 | - | - | TRBV19 | CASSSGLGELFF | TGTGCCAGTAGTTCAGGGCTCGGGGAGCTGTTTTTT
TRBJ1-2 | TRBD1 | - | TRBV28 | CASSLGLVGTENGYTF | TGTGCCAGCAGTTTAGGGTTGGTGGGGACAGAAAATGGCTACACCTTC
TRBJ2-6 | - | once | TRBV28 | CASSESGPGRGANVLTF | TGTGCCAGCAGCGAAAGCGGGCCTGGGCGCGGGGCCAACGTCCTGACTTTC
TRBJ2-5 | TRBD2 | - | TRBV28 | CASSLTSGRGETQYF | TGTGCCAGCAGTTTGACTAGCGGGAGGGGGGAGACCCAGTACTTC
TRBJ1-5 | TRBD1 | - | TRBV6-4 | CASNRLRDSQTCSNQPQHF | TGTGCCAGCAACCGTCTCCGGGACAGTCAGACCTGTAGCAATCAGCCCCAGCATTTT
TRBJ2-7 | - | - | TRBV21-1 | CASSKGEPRYEQYF | TGTGCCAGCAGCAAAGGGGAGCCCCGGTACGAGCAGTACTTC
TRBJ2-5 | TRBD2 | - | TRBV10-1 | CATFPLAGGGETQYF | TGCGCCACCTTTCCACTAGCGGGAGGTGGGGAGACCCAGTACTTC
TRBJ2-7 | - | - | TRBV7-2 | CASKQGGSELYEQYF | TGTGCCAGCAAACAGGGGGGGTCGGAACTCTACGAGCAGTACTTC
TRBJ2-1 | TRBD2 | once | TRBV7-8 | CASSSFTSGSKNEQFF | TGTGCCAGCAGCTCATTTACTAGCGGGAGTAAGAATGAGCAGTTCTTC
TRBJ2-2 | TRBD1 | - | TRBV11-1 | CASCRGQGITGELFF | TGTGCCAGCTGCAGGGGGCAGGGGATCACCGGGGAGCTGTTTTTT
TRBJ2-7 | - | - | TRBV27 | CASSLSLGTYEQYF | TGTGCCAGCAGTTTATCACTAGGGACCTACGAGCAGTACTTC
TRBJ1-1 | - | - | TRBV2 | CASSDTRGAEAFF | TGTGCCAGCAGTGACACCAGGGGCGCTGAAGCTTTCTTT
TRBJ1-2 | TRBD1 | - | TRBV5-1 | CASSSPGQGSPNYGYTF | TGCGCCAGCAGCTCGCCGGGACAGGGCTCCCCTAACTATGGCTACACCTTC
TRBJ2-7 | - | - | TRBV6-5 | CASSLTTNREGQYF | TGTGCCAGCAGCTTGACAACAAACAGGGAGGGGCAGTACTTC
TRBJ1-1 | - | - | TRBV7-6 | CASSSPNSFEAFF | TGTGCCAGCAGCTCCCCAAACAGCTTTGAAGCTTTCTTT
TRBJ2-1 | TRBD2 | - | TRBV27 | CASSLPGLAGVWNEQFF | TGTGCCAGCAGTTTACCGGGACTAGCGGGAGTATGGAATGAGCAGTTCTTC